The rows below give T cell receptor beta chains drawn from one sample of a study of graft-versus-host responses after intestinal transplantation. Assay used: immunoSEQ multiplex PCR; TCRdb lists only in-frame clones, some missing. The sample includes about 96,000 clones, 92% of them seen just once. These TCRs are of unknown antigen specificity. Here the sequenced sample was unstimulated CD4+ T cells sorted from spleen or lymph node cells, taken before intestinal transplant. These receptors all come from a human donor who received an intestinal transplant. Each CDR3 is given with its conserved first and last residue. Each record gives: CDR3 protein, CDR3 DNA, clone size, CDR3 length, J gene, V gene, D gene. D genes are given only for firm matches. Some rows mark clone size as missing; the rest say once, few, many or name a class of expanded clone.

CASSPGGGFRGDQPQHF TGTGCCAGCAGCCCCGGGGGAGGGTTTAGGGGCGATCAGCCCCAGCATTTT NA 17 TRBJ1-5 TRBV9 NA
CASSEAGRFSYNEQFF TGTGCCAGCAGTGAGGCCGGGAGGTTCTCCTACAATGAGCAGTTCTTC NA 16 TRBJ2-1 TRBV2 TRBD2
CAISESSGRNEQYF TGTGCCATCAGTGAGTCAAGTGGGAGAAACGAGCAGTACTTC NA 14 TRBJ2-7 TRBV10-3 NA
CASNELSGLAVSYEQYF TGTGCCAGCAATGAGCTCTCTGGACTAGCCGTATCCTACGAGCAGTACTTC NA 17 TRBJ2-7 TRBV5-6 TRBD2
CASSQVLSHNEKLFF TGTGCCAGCAGCCAAGTTTTAAGCCATAATGAAAAACTGTTTTTT NA 15 TRBJ1-4 TRBV4-2 NA
CASSPGLAGGLDEQYF TGTGCCAGCAGCCCAGGACTAGCGGGAGGGCTCGATGAGCAGTACTTC NA 16 TRBJ2-7 TRBV5-4 TRBD2
CASSLRQAPDTQYF TGTGCCAGCAGTCTGAGACAGGCTCCAGATACGCAGTATTTT NA 14 TRBJ2-3 TRBV6-5 NA
CASSFAGTGNNYGYTF TGTGCCAGCAGTTTTGCCGGGACAGGGAATAACTATGGCTACACCTTC NA 16 TRBJ1-2 TRBV11-3 TRBD1
CASSQASGGKETQYF TGTGCCAGCAGCCAGGCTAGCGGGGGAAAAGAGACCCAGTACTTC NA 15 TRBJ2-5 TRBV4-2 TRBD2
CASSLPDQETQYF TGTGCCAGTAGTCTTCCGGACCAAGAGACCCAGTACTTC NA 13 TRBJ2-5 TRBV19 NA
CASSLAPNQETQYF TGTGCCAGCAGCTTAGCTCCCAACCAAGAGACCCAGTACTTC NA 14 TRBJ2-5 TRBV7-6 NA
CASSVPGQGAGYTF TGTGCCAGCAGCGTACCGGGACAGGGGGCTGGCTACACCTTC NA 14 TRBJ1-2 TRBV9 TRBD1
CASSWKAGRTDTQYF TGTGCCAGCAGCTGGAAAGCGGGGCGAACAGATACGCAGTATTTT NA 15 TRBJ2-3 TRBV7-2 TRBD2
CASSLLPGQNYGYTF TGCGCCAGCAGCTTGCTTCCGGGACAGAACTATGGCTACACCTTC NA 15 TRBJ1-2 TRBV5-1 TRBD1
CASIKLTSGRRSGANVLTF TGTGCCAGCATCAAACTGACTAGCGGGAGACGGTCTGGGGCCAACGTCCTGACTTTC NA 19 TRBJ2-6 TRBV5-8 TRBD2
CASSLTREGSEKLFF TGTGCCAGCAGCTTAACGAGGGAAGGGAGTGAAAAACTGTTTTTT NA 15 TRBJ1-4 TRBV7-3 NA
CASSQAYGTSGTDTQYF TGCGCCAGCAGCCAAGCGTACGGAACTAGCGGCACAGATACGCAGTATTTT NA 17 TRBJ2-3 TRBV4-1 TRBD2
CASSLRGTSGSNEQFF TGTGCCAGCAGCTTAAGGGGGACTAGCGGGAGCAATGAGCAGTTCTTC once 16 TRBJ2-1 TRBV7-3 TRBD2
CASSEYARGAQYYEQYF TGTGCCAGCAGTGAATATGCGCGTGGGGCCCAGTACTACGAGCAGTACTTC NA 17 TRBJ2-7 TRBV6-1 NA
CAVEGAGNTIYF TGCGCCGTCGAGGGGGCTGGAAACACCATATATTTT NA 12 TRBJ1-3 TRBV4-1 NA
CAWSAGQLFTDTQYF TGTGCCTGGAGTGCCGGACAGTTGTTCACAGATACGCAGTATTTT NA 15 TRBJ2-3 TRBV30 NA
CAWRTSGGKQETQYF TGTGCCTGGAGGACTAGCGGGGGGAAACAAGAGACCCAGTACTTC NA 15 TRBJ2-5 TRBV30 TRBD2
CASSLVPGGTEAFF TGTGCCAGCAGCTTGGTACCAGGGGGCACTGAAGCTTTCTTT NA 14 TRBJ1-1 TRBV5-6 TRBD1
CASSYALQGAYGYTF TGTGCCAGCAGTTACGCATTACAGGGGGCTTATGGCTACACCTTC NA 15 TRBJ1-2 TRBV6-5 TRBD1
CASSPHRGSYGYTF TGTGCCAGCAGTCCCCACAGGGGTAGCTATGGCTACACCTTC NA 14 TRBJ1-2 TRBV2 TRBD1
CASSYDREEKLFF TGTGCCAGCAGTTACGACAGGGAGGAAAAACTGTTTTTT NA 13 TRBJ1-4 TRBV6-5 TRBD1
CASSIDRLAREQYF TGTGCCAGTAGTATAGATCGACTAGCTCGCGAGCAGTACTTC NA 14 TRBJ2-7 TRBV19 TRBD2
CAWSVQGANEQFF TGTGCCTGGAGTGTACAAGGGGCCAATGAGCAGTTCTTC few 13 TRBJ2-1 TRBV30 NA
CASREPGQPNEKLFF TGCGCCAGCAGGGAACCGGGACAGCCTAATGAAAAACTGTTTTTT few 15 TRBJ1-4 TRBV5-1 TRBD1
CASSTGQQGTEAFF TGTGCCAGCAGCACAGGACAGCAGGGCACTGAAGCTTTCTTT NA 14 TRBJ1-1 TRBV9 NA
CASSGQGGNQPQHF TGTGCCAGCAGCGGACAGGGTGGAAATCAGCCCCAGCATTTT NA 14 TRBJ1-5 TRBV6-1 TRBD1
CASSYSLAGAGGEQFF TGTGCCAGCAGCTATTCCCTAGCGGGGGCAGGGGGTGAGCAGTTCTTC once 16 TRBJ2-1 TRBV9 TRBD2
CAWSVIGDTIYF TGTGCCTGGAGTGTAATCGGGGACACCATATATTTT NA 12 TRBJ1-3 TRBV30 NA
CASSFGLAPDTQYF TGTGCCAGCAGCTTTGGACTAGCCCCAGATACGCAGTATTTT NA 14 TRBJ2-3 TRBV9 TRBD2
CASSFSSKITITGELFF TGCGCCAGCAGCTTCTCTAGCAAGATTACTATCACCGGGGAGCTGTTTTTT few 17 TRBJ2-2 TRBV5-1 NA
CASTRTVKETQYF TGTGCCAGCACTAGGACAGTGAAAGAGACCCAGTACTTC NA 13 TRBJ2-5 TRBV6-6 NA
CASSLTEPPYEQYF TGTGCCAGCAGCTTAACAGAACCTCCCTACGAGCAGTACTTC NA 14 TRBJ2-7 TRBV11-2 NA
CASSFLSGRDTGELFF TGTGCCAGCAGCTTCCTTAGCGGGAGGGACACCGGGGAGCTGTTTTTT NA 16 TRBJ2-2 TRBV7-9 TRBD2
CASMQGPQSNSPLHF TGTGCCAGCATGCAGGGCCCCCAGAGTAATTCACCCCTCCACTTT NA 15 TRBJ1-6 TRBV6-5 NA
CASSDRRWDRGSYGYTF TGTGCCAGCAGTGACCGAAGATGGGACAGGGGAAGCTATGGCTACACCTTC NA 17 TRBJ1-2 TRBV6-1 TRBD1
CASSLRLAGLGGEQFF TGTGCCAGCAGCTTAAGACTAGCGGGGTTGGGGGGTGAGCAGTTCTTC NA 16 TRBJ2-1 TRBV7-9 TRBD2
CASRPPGTVYEQYF TGCGCCAGCCGTCCTCCCGGGACAGTCTACGAGCAGTACTTC once 14 TRBJ2-7 TRBV10-1 TRBD1
CASSYLVGTGSEKLFF TGTGCCAGCAGTTACTTGGTCGGGACAGGGAGTGAAAAACTGTTTTTT NA 16 TRBJ1-4 TRBV6-5 TRBD1
CASKLRAGVRGEQFF TGTGCCAGCAAATTGAGGGCTGGGGTACGTGGGGAGCAGTTCTTC few 15 TRBJ2-1 TRBV2 NA
CAIKGTSSYNEQFF TGTGCCATCAAGGGGACTAGCTCCTACAATGAGCAGTTCTTC NA 14 TRBJ2-1 TRBV10-3 TRBD2
CASSPGQGSYEQYF TGCGCCAGCAGCCCGGGACAGGGCTCCTACGAGCAGTACTTC NA 14 TRBJ2-7 TRBV5-1 TRBD1
CASSETGSLSSYNEQFF TGCGCCAGCAGTGAGACGGGGTCTCTGAGCTCCTACAATGAGCAGTTCTTC NA 17 TRBJ2-1 TRBV10-1 NA
CASSPLNEQFF TGTGCCAGCAGCCCCCTCAATGAGCAGTTCTTC NA 11 TRBJ2-1 TRBV28 NA
CASSNAPGLLYEQYF TGTGCCAGCTCAAACGCACCGGGACTGCTCTACGAGCAGTACTTC NA 15 TRBJ2-7 TRBV18 NA
CASSYRGETQYF TGTGCCAGCAGCTACAGGGGTGAGACCCAGTACTTC NA 12 TRBJ2-5 TRBV2 TRBD1
CASSDFAGGGTDTQYF TGTGCCAGCAGTGATTTTGCAGGGGGCGGCACAGATACGCAGTATTTT NA 16 TRBJ2-3 TRBV6-1 TRBD1
CASSALGSNTGELFF TGTGCCAGCAGCGCGCTCGGGTCGAACACCGGGGAGCTGTTTTTT NA 15 TRBJ2-2 TRBV9 NA
CASSQTRQLEKLFF TGTGCCAGCTCACAGACAAGACAGTTAGAAAAACTGTTTTTT NA 14 TRBJ1-4 TRBV18 NA
CASSTKGTSGGELFF TGTGCCAGCAGCACAAAGGGGACTAGTGGCGGGGAGCTGTTTTTT NA 15 TRBJ2-2 TRBV5-4 TRBD2